These T cell receptor beta chains were read from a single sample in a study of cytomegalovirus exposure and HLA in healthy donors. The assay was immunoSEQ multiplex PCR, and TCRdb's table has in-frame clones only and misses some. The table shows 120,000 or so clones, with approximately 70% occurring only once. The material sequenced was PBMCs. The receptors come from a man between 18 and 35 years old in good health and CMV-seronegative. Both conserved end residues are part of each CDR3. The D gene is left open where the match is weak. A clone size is listed for some rows: how often the clone was seen (once, few, many), or a class if it is expanded.

J: TRBJ2-2; D: TRBD2; V: TRBV19; size: few; CDR3: CASSIGLAGAGGELFF; DNA: TGTGCCAGTAGTATTGGACTAGCGGGGGCGGGCGGGGAGCTGTTTTTT
J: TRBJ2-5; D: .; V: TRBV21-1; size: .; CDR3: CASSRGGDRDQETQYF; DNA: TGTGCCAGCAGCAGGGGGGGCGACAGAGACCAAGAGACCCAGTACTTC
J: TRBJ2-1; D: TRBD2; V: TRBV9; size: few; CDR3: CASSVVPAGGLNEQFF; DNA: TGTGCCAGCAGCGTAGTACCAGCGGGGGGTTTGAATGAGCAGTTCTTC
J: TRBJ2-2; D: .; V: TRBV7-2; size: .; CDR3: CASSPRTRGELFF; DNA: TGTGCCAGCAGCCCGAGGACTCGGGGGGAGCTGTTTTTT
J: TRBJ2-2; D: TRBD2; V: TRBV7-7; size: .; CDR3: CASSWGGGELFF; DNA: TGTGCCAGCAGCTGGGGGGGCGGGGAGCTGTTTTTT
J: TRBJ2-7; D: .; V: TRBV7-2; size: .; CDR3: CASSLESGFTYEQYF; DNA: TGTGCCAGCAGCTTAGAATCAGGGTTCACCTACGAGCAGTACTTC
J: TRBJ2-1; D: TRBD2; V: TRBV29-1; size: .; CDR3: CSAREAGVIGEQFF; DNA: TGCAGCGCGCGGGAAGCGGGAGTCATCGGAGAGCAGTTCTTC
J: TRBJ2-3; D: TRBD2; V: TRBV29-1; size: .; CDR3: CSVGLAGVSDTQYF; DNA: TGCAGCGTTGGACTAGCGGGGGTATCAGATACGCAGTATTTT
J: TRBJ1-4; D: .; V: TRBV4-1; size: few; CDR3: CASSQELGPQREKLFF; DNA: TGCGCCAGCAGCCAAGAACTTGGGCCACAGCGGGAAAAACTGTTTTTT
J: TRBJ2-5; D: .; V: TRBV30; size: .; CDR3: CAWSINSPSGTQYF; DNA: TGTGCCTGGAGCATCAATAGCCCCAGCGGGACCCAGTACTTC
J: TRBJ2-7; D: TRBD1; V: TRBV27; size: .; CDR3: CASSGTGVWGEQYF; DNA: TGTGCCAGCAGTGGGACAGGGGTATGGGGCGAGCAGTACTTC
J: TRBJ2-7; D: .; V: TRBV12-1; size: .; CDR3: CASSFDLGLAAAGYYEQCF; DNA: TGTGCCAGCAGCTTTGACTTAGGACTAGCGGCCGCCGGCTACTACGAGCAGTGCTTC
J: TRBJ2-5; D: .; V: TRBV15; size: .; CDR3: CATRAVPKRQQETQYF; DNA: TGTGCCACCAGAGCAGTTCCGAAAAGACAACAAGAGACCCAGTACTTC